One sample yielded the 32 T cell receptor beta chains listed below, sequenced in a study of cytomegalovirus exposure and HLA in healthy donors. Primers for the PCR totalled 60 Vbeta and 13 Jbeta. Sequencing was performed with immunoSEQ multiplex PCR; in TCRdb, only in-frame clones are kept and a portion is missing. The table records 89,000 or so clones, roughly 80% of them present only once. The specimen was PBMCs. The origin of the receptors is a boy aged 5-17 years in good health and CMV-seronegative.

This chain uses TRBV29-1 with TRBJ2-1; 9 nucleotides match TRBD2. The CDR3 has 13 residues. CDR1 and CDR2 from the germline V gene are SQVTM and ANQGSEA. Trimming cost V 5 bases and J 9 bases; bases outside gene matches: 8. The CDR3 reads CSVLRGGGSEQFF. In DNA, the CDR3 is TGCAGCGTTCTGCGGGGGGGCGGGAGTGAGCAGTTCTTC.

The chain joins TRBV7-8 to TRBJ1-5, with TRBD1 matching 7 bases. Germline V CDR1 and CDR2: SGHVS, FQNEAQ. V shed 5 bases, J shed 1 base, and the junction held 14 bases outside the gene matches. The CDR3 totals 18 residues. The CDR3 loop is CASSIDRDSEESNQPQHF. CDR3 coding DNA: TGTGCCAGCAGCATAGACCGGGACAGTGAGGAGAGCAATCAGCCCCAGCATTTT.

The genes are TRBV10-3 and TRBJ1-2; D gene ambiguous. V lost 8 bases and J lost 3, with 16 bases in between. CDR1 and CDR2 (germline): ENHRY, SYGVKD. The length of the CDR3 is 14 residues. CDR3 in DNA: TGTGCCATCTGCCCGGACGACGGGGACTATGGCTACACCTTC. It codes for CAICPDDGDYGYTF.

V gene TRBV7-2 combines with J gene TRBJ1-4; D perhaps matches TRBD1 (6 bases). Germline V gene sequence: CDR1 SGHTA, CDR2 FQGNSA. The V end was cut by 1 base, the J end by 7 bases, with 13 bases between. The CDR3 has 15 residues. The CDR3 loop is CASSLEGGRPEKLFF. For the CDR3, the DNA is TGTGCCAGCAGCTTAGAGGGGGGGAGACCTGAAAAACTGTTTTTT.

This sequence joins TRBV9 and TRBJ1-1; D gene ambiguous. V was pared by 4 bases and J by 8 bases, with 9 bases between. This CDR3 has 11 amino acids. Per the germline V gene, CDR1 is SGDLS and CDR2 is YYNGEE. DNA of the CDR3: TGTGCCAGCAGCCCGATCAGAGAAGCTTTCTTT. Protein sequence: CASSPIREAFF.

This clone occurred once. The chain carries TRBV15 and TRBJ1-1; D is ambiguous. The V and J ends lost 5 bases and 1 base respectively, with 8 bases between them. The CDR3 contains 13 residues. Germline CDR1 reads LNHNV; CDR2 reads YYDKDF (reference sequence). CDR3 amino acids: CATSSPRNTEAFF. CDR3 bases: TGTGCCACCAGCTCCCCTCGGAACACTGAAGCTTTCTTT.

The rearrangement links TRBV27 to TRBJ2-1; 8 bases map to TRBD1. The V gene's germline CDR1 is MNHEY and CDR2 SMNVEV (reference sequence). V was pared by 5 bases and J by 4 bases, with 4 bases of the junction left unmatched. CDR3 length equals 14 residues. The CDR3 is CASSGGQEYNEQFF. The DNA for the CDR3 is TGTGCCAGCAGTGGGGGACAGGAATACAATGAGCAGTTCTTC.

This clone was counted a single time. The CDR3 coding sequence is TGTGCCAGCAGTCCCCAAAGCAATCAGCCCCAGCATTTT. It is translated as CASSPQSNQPQHF. The V call is TRBV6-4, the J call TRBJ1-5; no clear D gene. The CDR3 extends over 13 amino acids. CDR1 and CDR2 from the germline V gene are MRHNA and SNTAGT. V was cut by 5 bases and J by 1 base, with 6 bases left in between.

In this sample, this clone turned up a few times. The V call is TRBV29-1, the J call TRBJ2-7, with D unresolved. This CDR3 is 10 amino acids long. V shed 6 bases and J shed 7 bases, with 10 bases lying between them. Germline-derived CDR1 and CDR2 are SQVTM and ANQGSEA. The CDR3 region has the DNA TGCAGCGTAGGCGGATCAGAGCAGTACTTC. Encoded protein: CSVGGSEQYF.

This sequence joins TRBV2 and TRBJ1-5; D possibly corresponds to TRBD1 (6 bases). V lost 5 bases, J lost 5 bases, and 16 bases lay in between. Germline V gene lookup returns CDR1 SNHLY and CDR2 FYNNEI. The CDR3 length is 15 residues. The CDR3 bases are TGTGCCAGCAGTCGAAGACAGGTCTCTGATCAGCCCCAGCATTTT. Its translation is CASSRRQVSDQPQHF. Drawing the rest from reference TRBV2 and TRBJ1-5, the complete variable domain is EPEVTQTPSHQVTQMGQEVILRCVPISNHLYFYWYRQILGQKVEFLVSFYNNEISEKSEIFDDQFSVERPDGSNFTLKIRSTKLEDSAMYFCASSRRQVSDQPQHFGDGTRLSIL.

CDR3 sequence (DNA): TGTGCCAGCAGCCTCCGGCCCGGGAATGAGCAGTTCTTC. Translation: CASSLRPGNEQFF. The V gene is TRBV6-1, the J gene TRBJ2-1; D is undetermined. Germline V gives CDR1 MNHNS, CDR2 SASEGT. Between the trimmed V and J ends, which lost 6 bases and 7 bases, there was a span of 13 bases. This CDR3 spans 13 amino acids.

The rearrangement links TRBV7-9 to TRBJ2-3; the match to TRBD1 covers 8 bases. J gave up 7 bases and V 5 bases, and 8 bases lay outside the gene matches. CDR1 SEHNR and CDR2 FQNEAQ come from the germline V gene (reference sequence). The CDR3 is made up of 14 amino acids. The DNA of the CDR3 is TGTGCCAGCAGCCCTCGACAGGGGCGGAATACGCAGTATTTT. It is translated as CASSPRQGRNTQYF.

The rearrangement joins TRBV25-1 to TRBJ2-1, with D perhaps TRBD1 (5 bases). The germline V gene has CDR1 MGHDK and CDR2 SYGVNS. With 8 bases removed from V and 5 bases from J, the gap between germline ends came to 13 bases. The CDR3 length is 13 residues. As DNA, the CDR3 is TGTGCCAGCCCACCGACAGAGAACAATGAGCAGTTCTTC. Amino acids: CASPPTENNEQFF.

The chain has TRBV28 and TRBJ1-1; possible D gene TRBD1, 5 bases. This CDR3 is 14 amino acids long. With 5 bases removed from V and 0 bases from J, the gap between germline ends came to 10 bases. CDR1 MDHEN and CDR2 SYDVKM come from the germline V gene. The CDR3 is CASSLGRVNTEAFF. The CDR3 DNA reads as TGTGCCAGCAGTCTCGGCAGGGTGAACACTGAAGCTTTCTTT.

The rearrangement uses TRBV19 and TRBJ1-1; D remains ambiguous. Germline V gene sequence: CDR1 LNHDA, CDR2 SQIVND (reference sequence). The CDR3 is 12 amino acids. Trimming left V 5 bases short and J 1 base short, with 5 bases between. The CDR3 is CASSWANTEAFF. The CDR3 nucleotides are TGTGCCAGTAGTTGGGCGAACACTGAAGCTTTCTTT.

This chain links TRBV6-5 with TRBJ1-4; no clear D gene. Germline CDR1 and CDR2: MNHEY and SVGAGI. The CDR3 is made up of 15 amino acids. The V and J ends lost 0 bases and 6 bases respectively, with 11 bases between them. The CDR3 region has the DNA TGTGCCAGCAGTTACTCGGGCGGGTTGTATGAAAAACTGTTTTTT. Residues: CASSYSGGLYEKLFF.

The CDR3 sequence: CASSQPTGISYEQYF. The CDR3 region has the DNA TGCGCCAGCAGCCAACCGACGGGGATCTCCTACGAGCAGTACTTC. This sequence joins TRBV4-1 and TRBJ2-7, with D tentatively TRBD2 (5 bases). This CDR3 spans 15 amino acids. The V gene lost 2 bases and the J gene lost 0 bases, with 11 bases spanning the gap. The germline V gene has CDR1 MGHRA and CDR2 YSYEKL.

This rearrangement joins TRBV27 to TRBJ1-1; 8 nucleotides align to TRBD1. There are 13 residues in the CDR3. J lost 6 bases, V lost 4 bases, and 4 bases had no gene match. Germline CDR1 is MNHEY and CDR2 is SMNVEV (reference sequence). Here the CDR3 reads CASSWDRISEAFF. The CDR3 DNA reads TGTGCCAGCAGTTGGGACAGGATCTCTGAAGCTTTCTTT.

The V gene is TRBV6-5, the J gene TRBJ1-5; D gene uncertain. Deletions cut 6 bases from V and 4 bases from J, with 10 bases between. Germline loops: CDR1 MNHEY, CDR2 SVGAGI. CDR3 length: 13 residues. The chain's CDR3 is CASRLGPNQPQHF. CDR3 DNA: TGTGCCAGCAGACTTGGGCCAAATCAGCCCCAGCATTTT.

The rearrangement links TRBV10-2 to TRBJ1-5; tentatively, D is TRBD1 (6 bases). Deletions cut 3 bases from V and 4 bases from J, with 13 bases between. This CDR3 is 15 amino acids long. The germline V gene has CDR1 WSHSY and CDR2 SAAADI. The CDR3 DNA reads TGCGCCAGCAGTGAAACCAGGGGAGATAATCAGCCCCAGCATTTT. Translated, it gives CASSETRGDNQPQHF.

The chain uses TRBV4-3 and TRBJ2-4; 8 bases agree with TRBD2. V shed 0 bases and J 6 bases; nucleotides not matched to a gene: 7. The CDR3 is made up of 16 amino acids. Germline assignment: CDR1 LGHNA and CDR2 YSLEER. CDR3 loop: CASSQDRAGDGNIQYF. The CDR3 DNA reads as TGCGCCAGCAGCCAAGATAGAGCGGGAGATGGAAACATTCAGTACTTC.

This clone is a singleton in its sample. The V call is TRBV10-3, the J call TRBJ1-1; 10 bases are a match to TRBD1. Trimming at V came to 4 bases and at J to 6 bases, leaving 11 bases not matched to a gene. The germline CDR1 and CDR2 sequences are ENHRY and SYGVKD. This CDR3 has 16 amino acids. DNA for the CDR3: TGTGCCATCAGTGGAGGAGCGGGACAGGGGATGCCTGAAGCTTTCTTT. Amino acids: CAISGGAGQGMPEAFF.

This chain connects TRBV6-5 to TRBJ1-1, with D unresolved. Looked up from germline, CDR1 is MNHEY and CDR2 is SVGAGI. The CDR3 consists of 12 residues. Trimming shortened V by 8 bases and J by 6 bases, and 13 bases separated the two germline ends. CDR3: CASGDTSSEAFF. As DNA, the CDR3 is TGTGCCAGCGGTGACACCTCCTCTGAAGCTTTCTTT.

This chain joins TRBV6-1 and TRBJ2-1; D remains ambiguous. This CDR3 has 15 residues. Between the trimmed V and J ends, which lost 2 bases and 0 bases, there was a span of 8 bases. Germline loops: CDR1 MNHNS, CDR2 SASEGT. CDR3 loop: CASSEYSDSYNEQFF. The CDR3 DNA reads as TGTGCCAGCAGTGAATACAGTGACTCCTACAATGAGCAGTTCTTC.

This chain's CDR3 is CAGRGTNAGELFF. As DNA, the CDR3 is TGTGCCGGACGGGGAACAAACGCCGGGGAGCTGTTTTTT. The chain recombines TRBV30 with TRBJ2-2; D is perhaps TRBD2 (5 bases). The V end lost 8 bases, the J end lost 6 bases, and 16 bases lay between the germline ends. The CDR3 has 13 amino acids. CDR1 GTSNPN and CDR2 SVGIG come from the germline V gene (reference sequence). The whole variable domain, remainder taken from reference TRBV30 and TRBJ2-2, is SQTIHQWPATLVQPVGSPLSLECTVEGTSNPNLYWYRQAAGRGLQLLFYSVGIGQISSEVPQNLSASRPQDRQFILSSKKLLLSDSGFYLCAGRGTNAGELFFGEGSRLTVL.

This clone has just one count. V is TRBV6-5 and J is TRBJ2-7; D might be TRBD1 (6 bases). The CDR3 spans 14 residues. V was trimmed by 2 bases and J by 7 bases, leaving 15 bases between them. The germline CDR1 and CDR2 sequences are MNHEY and SVGAGI. CDR3 loop: CASSYTRGTAEQYF. The CDR3 nucleotides are TGTGCCAGCAGTTACACCAGGGGTACAGCGGAGCAGTACTTC.

V gene TRBV4-1 combines with J gene TRBJ2-7; TRBD2 matches at 11 bases. The CDR3 loop spans 14 amino acids. V lost 5 bases to trimming and J lost 5 bases; unmatched junction nucleotides: 5. Germline lookup yields CDR1 MGHRA and CDR2 YSYEKL. The CDR3 bases are TGCGCCAGCAGCTATACTAGCGGGAGCAACGAGCAGTACTTC. Residues: CASSYTSGSNEQYF.

V gene TRBV7-2 combines with J gene TRBJ1-2, with 8 bases matching TRBD1. CDR3 length: 14 amino acids. Per the germline V gene, CDR1 is SGHTA and CDR2 is FQGNSA. Germline trimming cut 5 bases from V and 5 bases from J; bases unmatched to any gene: 7. CDR3 sequence (DNA): TGTGCCAGCAGCCGAGGACAGGGATGGTATGGCTACACCTTC. It yields the protein CASSRGQGWYGYTF.

This chain uses TRBV7-9 with TRBJ1-3; D unresolved. The V gene lost 5 bases and the J gene lost 4 bases, with 21 bases spanning the gap. The CDR3 is 17 amino acids. Per the germline V gene, CDR1 is SEHNR and CDR2 is FQNEAQ (reference sequence). CDR3 loop: CASSPPRLPKAGNTIYF. CDR3 DNA: TGTGCCAGCAGCCCGCCTAGGCTCCCGAAAGCGGGAAACACCATATATTTT.

The CDR3 nucleotides are TGTGCCAGCAGCACACCCAGGGGGCCTAAAGGCTACACCTTC. Protein: CASSTPRGPKGYTF. J is TRBJ1-2 and V is TRBV28, with 8 bases that match TRBD1. The CDR3 has 14 residues. Germline values: CDR1 MDHEN, CDR2 SYDVKM. V lost 6 bases, J lost 8 bases, and 11 bases stayed unmatched.

The chain carries TRBV11-3 and TRBJ2-6; 7 bases are shared with TRBD1. Germline-derived CDR1 and CDR2 are SGHNT and YENEEA. CDR3 length equals 17 residues. J was trimmed by 2 bases and V by 2 bases; bases with no gene match: 6. CDR3 residues: CASSLRQGSTGANVLTF. In DNA, the CDR3 is TGTGCCAGCAGCTTAAGACAGGGAAGCACTGGGGCCAACGTCCTGACTTTC. The whole variable domain, filled in from reference TRBV11-3 and TRBJ2-6, reads EAGVVQSPRYKIIEKKQPVAFWCNPISGHNTLYWYLQNLGQGPELLIRYENEEAVDDSQLPKDRFSAERLKGVDSTLKIQPAELGDSAVYLCASSLRQGSTGANVLTFGAGSRLTVL.

The chain has TRBV5-4 and TRBJ2-7; no firm D call. V lost 4 bases and J 5 bases, leaving 13 bases between the germline ends. The CDR3 contains 13 residues. Germline CDR1 is SGHNT and CDR2 is YYREEE (reference sequence). The CDR3, as DNA: TGTGCCAGCAGCCCCATGGGCCAGCACGAGCAGTACTTC. Protein: CASSPMGQHEQYF.